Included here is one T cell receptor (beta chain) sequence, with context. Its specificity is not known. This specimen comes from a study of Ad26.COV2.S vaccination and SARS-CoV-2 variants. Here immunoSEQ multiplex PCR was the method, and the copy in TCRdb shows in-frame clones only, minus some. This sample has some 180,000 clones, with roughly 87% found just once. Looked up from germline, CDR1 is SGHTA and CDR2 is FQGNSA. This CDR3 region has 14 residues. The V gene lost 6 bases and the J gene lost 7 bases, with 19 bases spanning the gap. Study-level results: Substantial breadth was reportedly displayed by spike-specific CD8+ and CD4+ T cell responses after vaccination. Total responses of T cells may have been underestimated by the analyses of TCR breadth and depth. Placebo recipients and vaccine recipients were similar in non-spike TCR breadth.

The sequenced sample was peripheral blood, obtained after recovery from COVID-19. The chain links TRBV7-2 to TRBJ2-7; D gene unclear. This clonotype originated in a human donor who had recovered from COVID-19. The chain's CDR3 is CASRPAYGVAEQYF. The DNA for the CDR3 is TGTGCCAGCAGGCCTGCATATGGGGTTGCGGAGCAGTACTTC.